The rows below give T cell receptor beta chains drawn from one sample of a study of T cell responses to AZD1222 COVID-19 vaccine. Clones were read by immunoSEQ multiplex PCR, and TCRdb kept only the in-frame ones, dropping some. The table has 100,000 to 120,000 clones, more than 90% seen once. Source: peripheral blood, taken 28 days after the second AZD1222 dose. Every receptor here comes from an adult who received the AZD1222 COVID-19 vaccine. The CDR3 runs from the conserved cysteine through the conserved F or W. D genes are given only for firm matches. Clone size is shown for a subset of rows, as once, few, many or a class of expanded clone.

DNA: TGTGCCAGCAGCTCACAGGGGAACACTGAAGCTTTCTTT; CDR3: CASSSQGNTEAFF; J: TRBJ1-1; V: TRBV5-6; D: .; size: few
DNA: TGTGCCAGCAGCCATGGGACGGTAATGAACACTGAAGCTTTCTTT; CDR3: CASSHGTVMNTEAFF; J: TRBJ1-1; V: TRBV5-8; D: .; size: few
DNA: TGTGCCTGGAGGACAGGGTCGCTCCAAGAGACCCAGTACTTC; CDR3: CAWRTGSLQETQYF; J: TRBJ2-5; V: TRBV30; D: TRBD1; size: .
DNA: TGTGCCAGCAGACGAGCAGGGGGCTCTCAGCATGGCTACACCTTC; CDR3: CASRRAGGSQHGYTF; J: TRBJ1-2; V: TRBV5-4; D: TRBD1; size: .
DNA: TGTGCCAGCAGAAGAGAGACTGTCGGCTCCTACAATGAGCAGTTCTTC; CDR3: CASRRETVGSYNEQFF; J: TRBJ2-1; V: TRBV21-1; D: .; size: .
DNA: TGCGCCAGCAGCTTGGTATGGTCAGGGGGCGGCTACACCTTC; CDR3: CASSLVWSGGGYTF; J: TRBJ1-2; V: TRBV5-1; D: TRBD1; size: .
DNA: TGTGCCATCAACGAGGGGGCAAGCAGATACCAAGAGACCCAGTACTTC; CDR3: CAINEGASRYQETQYF; J: TRBJ2-5; V: TRBV10-3; D: TRBD1; size: .
DNA: TGCGCCAGCAGTGATATCGCCGGGACAGGGGTTAGGGAGCAGTACTTC; CDR3: CASSDIAGTGVREQYF; J: TRBJ2-7; V: TRBV10-1; D: TRBD1; size: .
DNA: TGTGCCAGCAGCTCGGGACTAGCTTCCGGGGAGCTGTTTTTT; CDR3: CASSSGLASGELFF; J: TRBJ2-2; V: TRBV7-9; D: TRBD2; size: .
DNA: TGTGCCAGCAGTAAACAGGGGTTTGAAGCTTTCTTT; CDR3: CASSKQGFEAFF; J: TRBJ1-1; V: TRBV27; D: TRBD1; size: .
DNA: TGTGCCTGGAGGACAGCTAGATCCGGGGAGCTGTTTTTT; CDR3: CAWRTARSGELFF; J: TRBJ2-2; V: TRBV30; D: .; size: .
DNA: TGTGCCATCAGTGACCTGATCGGGGAATACTCCTATGGCTACACCTTC; CDR3: CAISDLIGEYSYGYTF; J: TRBJ1-2; V: TRBV10-3; D: .; size: .
DNA: TGCGCCAGCAGCTTCGTTGAGAACACTGAAGCTTTCTTT; CDR3: CASSFVENTEAFF; J: TRBJ1-1; V: TRBV5-1; D: .; size: .
DNA: TGTGCCAGCAGCTTAGCTGGCAGACTGACCCAAGAGACCCAGTACTTC; CDR3: CASSLAGRLTQETQYF; J: TRBJ2-5; V: TRBV7-2; D: .; size: .
DNA: TGTGCCAGCAGTTTGGATCAGGGGCCCTACGAGCAGTACTTC; CDR3: CASSLDQGPYEQYF; J: TRBJ2-7; V: TRBV28; D: .; size: .
DNA: TGTGCCAGTAACCTCGGGGGAACTGAAGCTTTCTTT; CDR3: CASNLGGTEAFF; J: TRBJ1-1; V: TRBV28; D: .; size: .
DNA: TGTGCCAGCTCACCGGGTTCCCAGGGTAGCAATCAGCCCCAGCATTTT; CDR3: CASSPGSQGSNQPQHF; J: TRBJ1-5; V: TRBV18; D: .; size: .
DNA: TGCGCCAGCAGCTTGTTGGACAGCGAAGAGACCCAGTACTTC; CDR3: CASSLLDSEETQYF; J: TRBJ2-5; V: TRBV5-1; D: .; size: .
DNA: TGTGCCAGCAGGGACAGGGGATACTATGGCTACACCTTC; CDR3: CASRDRGYYGYTF; J: TRBJ1-2; V: TRBV6-5; D: TRBD1; size: .
DNA: TGTGCCAGCTCACGCACACAGGGGAGACAGACCCAGTACTTC; CDR3: CASSRTQGRQTQYF; J: TRBJ2-5; V: TRBV18; D: TRBD1; size: once
DNA: TGTGCCAGCAGCTTAGCCTTGACAGGGGCCGAGCAGTACTTC; CDR3: CASSLALTGAEQYF; J: TRBJ2-7; V: TRBV7-2; D: TRBD1; size: .
DNA: TGTGCCAGCAACCAGGGGACAGAAAATTCACCCCTCCACTTT; CDR3: CASNQGTENSPLHF; J: TRBJ1-6; V: TRBV6-5; D: TRBD1; size: .
DNA: TGTGCCAGCAGCTTATTAAATGATCCGTATGAGCAGTTCTTC; CDR3: CASSLLNDPYEQFF; J: TRBJ2-1; V: TRBV7-9; D: .; size: .
DNA: TGTGCCAGCAGTGCTTCTCTACAGCCCCAGCATTTT; CDR3: CASSASLQPQHF; J: TRBJ1-5; V: TRBV2; D: .; size: .
DNA: TGTGCCAGTAGTAAACGGACTAGCGGGGACGCAGATACGCAGTATTTT; CDR3: CASSKRTSGDADTQYF; J: TRBJ2-3; V: TRBV19; D: TRBD2; size: .
DNA: TGTGCCTCCGGTCGTTCCGACAATGAGCAGTTCTTC; CDR3: CASGRSDNEQFF; J: TRBJ2-1; V: TRBV5-6; D: .; size: .
DNA: TGTGCCAGCAGCTCAGGGAGGGGGCTGACTGAAGCTTTCTTT; CDR3: CASSSGRGLTEAFF; J: TRBJ1-1; V: TRBV7-3; D: TRBD1; size: .
DNA: TGTGCCAGCAGCGCCGGGACAGGAGCCTACGAGCAGTACTTC; CDR3: CASSAGTGAYEQYF; J: TRBJ2-7; V: TRBV7-2; D: TRBD1; size: .
DNA: TGTGCCAGCAGATCGAGCCTGGACACCCCTAACTATGGCTACACCTTC; CDR3: CASRSSLDTPNYGYTF; J: TRBJ1-2; V: TRBV2; D: .; size: .
DNA: TGTGCCAGCAGCTTGGGACAGCTCAATGAAGCTTTCTTT; CDR3: CASSLGQLNEAFF; J: TRBJ1-1; V: TRBV7-2; D: TRBD1; size: .
DNA: TGTGCCAGCAGCCTTCGAGAAGCTACTGAAGCTTTCTTT; CDR3: CASSLREATEAFF; J: TRBJ1-1; V: TRBV6-2/TRBV6-3; D: .; size: few
DNA: TGTGCCAGCAGCCCATCTGAAGCTTTCTTT; CDR3: CASSPSEAFF; J: TRBJ1-1; V: TRBV7-9; D: .; size: .
DNA: TGTGCCAGCAGTTTAATGGGGTTTACAGATACGCAGTATTTT; CDR3: CASSLMGFTDTQYF; J: TRBJ2-3; V: TRBV28; D: .; size: .